The subject of this entry is one T cell receptor beta chain. Its antigen is unknown. The sample holds no much larger clone one base away, and base qualities are not on file. Trimming removed 2 bases from V and 3 bases from J, leaving 19 bases between the germline ends. The CDR3 contains 18 residues, cysteine and phenylalanine counted. CDR3 DNA only is kept here, 54 bases in frame from base 1. CDR1 is given as MDHEN and CDR2 as SYDVKM, both from the germline V gene. This entry is derived from a study of OX40 agonist ivuxolimab in advanced cancers. Study-wide context: Ivuxolimab was a fully human IgG2 agonistic monoclonal antibody targeting the costimulatory receptor OX40 (CD134). Intravenous ivuxolimab was administered to patients every 2 weeks at six dose levels: 0.01, 0.1, 0.3, 1.5, 3 and 10 mg/kg. Of the approximately 50 dose-escalation patients, hepatocellular carcinoma was present in some 19, melanoma in approximately 15, renal cell carcinoma in 9 and head and neck cancer in 9. In the dose-escalation cohort, roughly four fifths of patients were male, and the mean age was approximately 55 years, with a range of about 23 to 90. Patients were allowed to have had prior anti-PD-1, anti-PD-L1 or anti-CTLA-4 therapy, and more than 35% of the dose-escalation patients had been treated with checkpoint inhibitors. Partial responses occurred in three dose-escalation patients, of whom one had hepatocellular carcinoma and two had cutaneous melanoma. The point of sequencing TCRbeta in the periphery was to test whether ivuxolimab changed TCR sequence diversity and drove clonal T-cell expansion. The paper covers the monotherapy dose-escalation part of the phase I ivuxolimab trial, which included N ≈ 50 patients. Here is what the overall study found, with its caveats: The antigen specificity of the clonally expanded peripheral T cells was not determined. Low levels of normalized T-cell clonal expansion were also seen in some patients who did not respond. Clonal expansion of both CD4+ and CD8+ blood T cells was observed from baseline to week 6 at doses 0.1 to 3.0 mg/kg. After ivuxolimab, CD8+ T cells had more expanded clones than CD4+ T cells on average. In the 0.1-3.0 mg/kg groups, partial responders had among the lowest normalized peripheral clonal expansion, particularly in CD8+ T cells.

Patients with a history of autoimmune disease or receiving systemic immunosuppression were excluded from the trial. In every dose cohort, peripheral blood was drawn for TCR sequencing at baseline, cycle 4 day 1, and cycle 7 day 1. The samples were drawn from a first-in-human, open-label, multicenter phase I dose-escalation trial of ivuxolimab. The trial enrolled adults with locally advanced or metastatic head and neck squamous cell, hepatocellular, melanoma or renal cell carcinoma. CD4+ and CD8+ T cells were sorted separately from peripheral blood before TCR sequencing. Genomic DNA was extracted from sorted cells for sequencing of the TCRbeta CDR3 region. The immunoSEQ Assay was used to sequence the TCRbeta CDR3 regions. The table comes from immuneACCESS by way of TCRdb, which keeps in-frame sequences with V and J called. Part of the clones is missing from these tables; in studies checked, under half for an unresolved V gene and the rest for unknown reasons. For this sample the table gives tens of thousands of clones, of which 80% to 90% were detected only once. The ten largest make up roughly 4% of the sample.

The sequences come from CD4+ or CD8+ T cells sorted from blood, collected in a trial of the OX40 agonist ivuxolimab. This TCR derives from an adult with an advanced solid tumor such as melanoma, head and neck, liver or kidney cancer. The rearranged chain carries TRBV28 and TRBJ1-4; too little of a D gene remains to name it. The DNA reads TGTGCCAGCAGTTTACTGGTCGGGGAAGGGCCGGCTAATGAAAAACTGTTTTTT. It translates as CASSLLVGEGPANEKLFF. Where the CDR3 stops, the reference TRBV28 and TRBJ1-4 genes take over; the full variable domain is DVKVTQSSRYLVKRTGEKVFLECVQDMDHENMFWYRQDPGLGLRLIYFSYDVKMKEKGDIPEGYSVSREKKERFSLILESASTNQTSMYLCASSLLVGEGPANEKLFFGSGTQLSVL.